The sequence of this T cell receptor beta chain was determined in a study of blood T cell repertoires in COVID-19. Background on the study: Whether acute or convalescent, the COVID-19 samples came from the United States, Italy and Spain. T cells, B-cell-depleted T cells, or PBMCs provided the cDNA or gDNA that served as material.

Participants, 18 to 89 years old, spanned about two dozen US areas. The ends lost 5 bases at V and 13 bases at J; junction bases unmatched: 11. The V gene's germline CDR1 is MNHEY and CDR2 SMNVEV (reference sequence). This CDR3 comprises 13 residues. Authors' analysis steps: Reference gene primer amplification gave nucleated cell count estimates. Sequenced by immunoSEQ multiplex PCR; TCRdb stores in-frame clones only, minus some. V and J calls and clone size are given by that table; D and trimming were obtained from the DNA. The sample has 220,000 or so clones, roughly 82% seen once. This receptor was taken from a woman in her forties or fifties who had recovered from COVID-19. V usage is TRBV27 and J usage is TRBJ2-3, with TRBD2 identical over 8 bases. The sample comprised PBMCs or T cells enriched from blood (not recorded which). Written as DNA, the CDR3 is TGTGCCAGCAGTGGGGTAGCGGGGCCCTCGAAGTATTTT. Amino acid sequence: CASSGVAGPSKYF.